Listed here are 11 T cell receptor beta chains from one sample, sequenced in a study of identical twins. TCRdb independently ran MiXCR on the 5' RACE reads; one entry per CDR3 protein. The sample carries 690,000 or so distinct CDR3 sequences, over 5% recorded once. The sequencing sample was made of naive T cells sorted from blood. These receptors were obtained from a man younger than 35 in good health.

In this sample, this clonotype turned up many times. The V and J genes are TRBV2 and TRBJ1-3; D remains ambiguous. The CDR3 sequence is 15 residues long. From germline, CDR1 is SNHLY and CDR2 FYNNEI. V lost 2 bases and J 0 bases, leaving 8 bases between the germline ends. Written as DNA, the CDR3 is TGTGCCAGCAGTGAACAGTTATCCTCTGGAAACACCATATATTTT. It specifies CASSEQLSSGNTIYF.

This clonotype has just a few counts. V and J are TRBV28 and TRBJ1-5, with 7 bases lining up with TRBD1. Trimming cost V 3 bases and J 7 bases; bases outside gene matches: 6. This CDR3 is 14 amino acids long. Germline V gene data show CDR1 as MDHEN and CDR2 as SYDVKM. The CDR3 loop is CASSFVTGKQPQHF. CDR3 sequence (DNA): TGTGCCAGCAGTTTCGTGACAGGGAAGCAGCCCCAGCATTTT.

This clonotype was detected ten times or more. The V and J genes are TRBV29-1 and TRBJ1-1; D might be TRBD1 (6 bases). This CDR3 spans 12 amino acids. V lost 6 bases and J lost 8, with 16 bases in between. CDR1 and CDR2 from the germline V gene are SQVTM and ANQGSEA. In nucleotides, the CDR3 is TGCAGCGTCCAAGGGGGAAGTTGGGAAGCTTTCTTT. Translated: CSVQGGSWEAFF.

DNA for the CDR3: TGTGCCAGCAGCGAGGGACAGCCCTACGAGCAGTACTTC. It translates to CASSEGQPYEQYF. The chain carries TRBV6-1 and TRBJ2-7; 7 nucleotides agree with TRBD1. After removal of 6 bases from V and 2 bases from J, the junction contained 4 bases not matched to a gene. Germline CDR1 and CDR2: MNHNS and SASEGT. The length of the CDR3 is 13 residues.

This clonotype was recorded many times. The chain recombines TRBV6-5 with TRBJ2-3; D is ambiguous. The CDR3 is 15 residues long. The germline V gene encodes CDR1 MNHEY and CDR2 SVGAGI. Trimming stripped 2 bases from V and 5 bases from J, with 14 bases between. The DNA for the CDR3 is TGTGCCAGCAGTTACAGGGTCGCGTCCCGAGATACGCAGTATTTT. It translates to CASSYRVASRDTQYF.

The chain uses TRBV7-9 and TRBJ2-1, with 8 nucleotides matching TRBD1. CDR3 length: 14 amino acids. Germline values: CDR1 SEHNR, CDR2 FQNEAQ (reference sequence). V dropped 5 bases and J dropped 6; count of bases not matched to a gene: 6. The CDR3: CASSMGQELNEQFF. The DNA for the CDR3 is TGTGCCAGCAGCATGGGACAGGAACTCAATGAGCAGTTCTTC.

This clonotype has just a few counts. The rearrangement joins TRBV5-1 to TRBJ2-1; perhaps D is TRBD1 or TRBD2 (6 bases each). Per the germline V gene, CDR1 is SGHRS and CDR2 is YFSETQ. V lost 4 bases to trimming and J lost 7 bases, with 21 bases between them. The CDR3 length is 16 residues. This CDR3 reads CASSGTRDTEGNEQFF. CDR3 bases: TGCGCCAGCAGCGGAACCCGGGACACGGAGGGGAATGAGCAGTTCTTC.

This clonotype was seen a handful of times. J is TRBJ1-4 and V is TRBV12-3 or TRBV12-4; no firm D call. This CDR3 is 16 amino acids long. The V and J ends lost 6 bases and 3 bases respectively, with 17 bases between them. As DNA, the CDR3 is TGTGCCAGCAGCCCAGAGGGCGCATTTCCTAATGAAAAACTGTTTTTT. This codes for CASSPEGAFPNEKLFF.

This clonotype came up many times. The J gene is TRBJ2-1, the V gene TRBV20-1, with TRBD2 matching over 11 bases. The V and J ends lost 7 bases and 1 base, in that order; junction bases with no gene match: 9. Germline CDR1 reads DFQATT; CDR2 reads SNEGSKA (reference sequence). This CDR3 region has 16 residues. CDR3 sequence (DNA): TGCAGTGTCCAACTAGCGGGAGTTGTATCCTACAATGAGCAGTTCTTC. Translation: CSVQLAGVVSYNEQFF.

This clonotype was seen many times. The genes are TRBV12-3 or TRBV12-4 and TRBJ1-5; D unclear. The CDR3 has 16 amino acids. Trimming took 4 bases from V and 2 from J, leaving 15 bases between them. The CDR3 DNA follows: TGTGCCAGCAGTTCAGGTCCGGGCGCCGGCAATCAGCCCCAGCATTTT. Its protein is CASSSGPGAGNQPQHF.

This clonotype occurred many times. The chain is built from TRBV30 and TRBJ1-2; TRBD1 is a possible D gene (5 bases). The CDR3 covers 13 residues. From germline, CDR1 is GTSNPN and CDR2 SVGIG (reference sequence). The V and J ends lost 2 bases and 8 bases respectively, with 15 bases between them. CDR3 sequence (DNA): TGTGCCTGGAGTACCGGGACCGCGAGGGGCTACACCTTC. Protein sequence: CAWSTGTARGYTF.